Listed here is a single TCR beta chain. Data came from immunoSEQ multiplex PCR; TCRdb stores just in-frame clones and leaves some out. The sample contains around 67,000 clones, roughly 90% of which appear only once. The data derive from a study of technical replicates of blood from four donors. Trimming left V 7 bases short and J 8 bases short, with 24 bases between. The CDR3 contains 16 residues. Per germline, CDR1 SGDLS and CDR2 YYNGEE. The chain uses TRBV9 and TRBJ1-4; perhaps TRBD1 as D (6 bases). The sample taken for sequencing was T cells isolated from PBMCs. The sequence came from a human donor in good health. CDR3: CASSPLGGREGEKLFF. For the CDR3, the DNA is TGTGCCAGCTCCCCCCTGGGGGGGCGGGAGGGGGAAAAACTGTTTTTT. Supplemented by reference TRBV9 and TRBJ1-4, the full variable domain reads DSGVTQTPKHLITATGQRVTLRCSPRSGDLSVYWYQQSLDQGLQFLIQYYNGEERAKGNILERFSAQQFPDLHSELNLSSLELGDSALYFCASSPLGGREGEKLFFGSGTQLSVL.